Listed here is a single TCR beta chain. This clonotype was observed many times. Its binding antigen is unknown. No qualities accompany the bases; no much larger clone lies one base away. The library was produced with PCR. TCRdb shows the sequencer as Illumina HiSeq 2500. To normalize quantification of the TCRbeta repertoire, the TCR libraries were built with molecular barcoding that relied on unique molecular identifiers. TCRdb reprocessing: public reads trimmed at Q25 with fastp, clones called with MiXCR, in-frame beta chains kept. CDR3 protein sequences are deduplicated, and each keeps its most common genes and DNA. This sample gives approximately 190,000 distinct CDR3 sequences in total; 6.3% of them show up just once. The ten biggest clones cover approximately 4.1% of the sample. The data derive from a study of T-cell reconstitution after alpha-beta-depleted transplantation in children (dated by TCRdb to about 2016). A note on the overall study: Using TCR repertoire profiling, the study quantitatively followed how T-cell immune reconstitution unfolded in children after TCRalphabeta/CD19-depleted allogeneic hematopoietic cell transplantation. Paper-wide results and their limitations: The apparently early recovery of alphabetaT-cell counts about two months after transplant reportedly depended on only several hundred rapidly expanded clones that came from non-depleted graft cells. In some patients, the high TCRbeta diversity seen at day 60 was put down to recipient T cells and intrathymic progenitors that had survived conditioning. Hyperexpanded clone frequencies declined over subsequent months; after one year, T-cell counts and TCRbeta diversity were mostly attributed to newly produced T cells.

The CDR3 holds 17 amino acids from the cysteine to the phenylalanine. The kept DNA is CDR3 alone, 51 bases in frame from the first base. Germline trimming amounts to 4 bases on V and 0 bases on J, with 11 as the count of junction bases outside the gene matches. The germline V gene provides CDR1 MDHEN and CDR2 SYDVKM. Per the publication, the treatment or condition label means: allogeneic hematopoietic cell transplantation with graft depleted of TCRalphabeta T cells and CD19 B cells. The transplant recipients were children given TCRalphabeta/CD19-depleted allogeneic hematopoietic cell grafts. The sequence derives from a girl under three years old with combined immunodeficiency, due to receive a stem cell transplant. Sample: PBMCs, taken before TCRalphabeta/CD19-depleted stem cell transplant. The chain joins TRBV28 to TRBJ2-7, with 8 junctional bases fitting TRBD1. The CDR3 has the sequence CASSSPGQGAISYEQYF. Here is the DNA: TGTGCCAGCAGTTCCCCCGGGCAGGGGGCCATCTCCTACGAGCAGTACTTC.